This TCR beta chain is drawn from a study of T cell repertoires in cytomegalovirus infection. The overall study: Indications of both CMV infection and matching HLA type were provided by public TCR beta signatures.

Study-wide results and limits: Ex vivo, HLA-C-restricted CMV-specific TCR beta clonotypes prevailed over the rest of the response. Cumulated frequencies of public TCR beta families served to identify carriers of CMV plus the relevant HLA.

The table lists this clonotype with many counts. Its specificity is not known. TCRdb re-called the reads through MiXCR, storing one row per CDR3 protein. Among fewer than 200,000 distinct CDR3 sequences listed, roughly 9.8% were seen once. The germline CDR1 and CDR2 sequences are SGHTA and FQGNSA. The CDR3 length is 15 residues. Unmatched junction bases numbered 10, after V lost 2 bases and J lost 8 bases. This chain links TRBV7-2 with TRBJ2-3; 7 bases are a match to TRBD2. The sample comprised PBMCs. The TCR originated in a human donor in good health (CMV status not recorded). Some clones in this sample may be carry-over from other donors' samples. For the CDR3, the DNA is TGTGCCAGCAGCTTATCTGGCGGGAGTTGGGGTACGCAGTATTTT. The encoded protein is CASSLSGGSWGTQYF.